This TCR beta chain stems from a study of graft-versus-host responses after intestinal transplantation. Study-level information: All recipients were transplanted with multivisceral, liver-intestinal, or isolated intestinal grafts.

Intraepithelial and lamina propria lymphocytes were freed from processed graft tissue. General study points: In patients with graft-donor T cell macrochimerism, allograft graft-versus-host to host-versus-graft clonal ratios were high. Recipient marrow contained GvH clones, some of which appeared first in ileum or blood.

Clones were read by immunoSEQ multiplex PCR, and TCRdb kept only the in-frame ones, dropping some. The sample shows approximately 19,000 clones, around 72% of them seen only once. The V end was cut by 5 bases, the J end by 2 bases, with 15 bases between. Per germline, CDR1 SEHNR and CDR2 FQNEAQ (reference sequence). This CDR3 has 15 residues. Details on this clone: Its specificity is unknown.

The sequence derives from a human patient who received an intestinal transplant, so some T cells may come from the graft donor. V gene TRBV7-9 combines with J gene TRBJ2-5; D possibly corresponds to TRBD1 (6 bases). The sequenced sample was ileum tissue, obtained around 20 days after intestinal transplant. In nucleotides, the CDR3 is TGTGCCAGCAGCGATACAGGGTTGTGGCAAGAGACCCAGTACTTC. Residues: CASSDTGLWQETQYF.